This T cell receptor (beta chain) was sequenced in a study of shared clonotypes between healthy human individuals. The assay was immunoSEQ multiplex PCR, and TCRdb's table has in-frame clones only and misses some. The sample has roughly 1,500,000 clones, approximately 98.5% seen once; the top ten hold 0.3% to 0.45%. Study findings and constraints: Represented diversity (both genetic and exposure-history) was limited by the small number of donors. Sharing across a few donors was seen in 4% to 5% of naive CD4 clonotypes.

CDR1 WNHNN and CDR2 SYGVQD come from the germline V gene (reference sequence). The CDR3 contains 16 residues. V dropped 2 bases and J dropped 8; count of bases not matched to a gene: 11. Turning to this clone: No antigen is known for it.

Material for sequencing was naive CD4+ T cells sorted from blood. Subset here: CD45RA+ positively selected. The chain uses TRBV10-1 and TRBJ2-1; TRBD2 agrees at 8 bases. The receptor was derived from a young man in good health. The CDR3 region has the DNA TGCGCCAGCAGTGAGGCACTAGCGGCCGGCCAGGATGAGCAGTTCTTC. This codes for CASSEALAAGQDEQFF.